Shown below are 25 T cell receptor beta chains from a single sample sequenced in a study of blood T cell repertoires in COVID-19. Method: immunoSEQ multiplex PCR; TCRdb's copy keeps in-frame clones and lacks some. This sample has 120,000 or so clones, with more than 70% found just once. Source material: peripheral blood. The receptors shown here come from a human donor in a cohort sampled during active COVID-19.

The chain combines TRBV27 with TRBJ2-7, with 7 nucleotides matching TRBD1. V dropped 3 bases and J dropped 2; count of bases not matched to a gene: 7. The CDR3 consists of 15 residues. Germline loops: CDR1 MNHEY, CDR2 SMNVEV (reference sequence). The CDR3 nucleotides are TGTGCCAGCAGTTTCGGACAGGTTGGGCCCTACGAGCAGTACTTC. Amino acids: CASSFGQVGPYEQYF.

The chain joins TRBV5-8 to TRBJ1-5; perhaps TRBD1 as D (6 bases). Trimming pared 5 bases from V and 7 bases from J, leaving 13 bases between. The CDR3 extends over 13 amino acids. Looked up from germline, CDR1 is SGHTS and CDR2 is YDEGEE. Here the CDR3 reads CASSQGFYQPQHF. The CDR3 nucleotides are TGTGCCAGCAGTCAGGGGTTTTACCAGCCCCAGCATTTT. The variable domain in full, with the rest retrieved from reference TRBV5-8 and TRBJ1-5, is EAGVTQSPTHLIKTRGQQATLRCSPISGHTSVYWYQQALGLGLQFLLWYDEGEERNRGNFPPRFSGRQFPNYSSELNVNALELEDSALYLCASSQGFYQPQHFGDGTRLSIL.

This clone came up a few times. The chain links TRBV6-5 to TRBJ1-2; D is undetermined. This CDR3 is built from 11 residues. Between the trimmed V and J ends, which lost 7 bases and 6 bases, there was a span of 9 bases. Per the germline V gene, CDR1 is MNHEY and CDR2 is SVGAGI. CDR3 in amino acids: CASTYNDGYTF. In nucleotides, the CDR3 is TGTGCCAGCACATACAACGATGGCTACACCTTC.

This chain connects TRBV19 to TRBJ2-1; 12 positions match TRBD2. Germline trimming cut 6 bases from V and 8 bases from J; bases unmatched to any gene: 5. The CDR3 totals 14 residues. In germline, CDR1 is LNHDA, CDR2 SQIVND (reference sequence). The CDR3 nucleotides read TGTGCCAGTAGACTGACTAGCGGGAGCGATGAGCAGTTCTTC. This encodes CASRLTSGSDEQFF.

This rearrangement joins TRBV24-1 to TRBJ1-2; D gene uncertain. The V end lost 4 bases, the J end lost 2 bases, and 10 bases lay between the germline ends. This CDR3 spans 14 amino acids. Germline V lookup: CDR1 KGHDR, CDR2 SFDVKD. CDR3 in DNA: TGTGCCACCAGTGACCCTCGACTCAACTATGGCTACACCTTC. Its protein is CATSDPRLNYGYTF.

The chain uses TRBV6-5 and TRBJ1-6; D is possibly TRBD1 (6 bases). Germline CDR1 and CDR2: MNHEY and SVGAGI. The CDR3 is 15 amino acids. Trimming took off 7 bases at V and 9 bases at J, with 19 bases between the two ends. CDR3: CASTPMRTGISPLHF. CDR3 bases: TGTGCCAGCACCCCGATGCGCACAGGGATTTCACCCCTCCACTTT.

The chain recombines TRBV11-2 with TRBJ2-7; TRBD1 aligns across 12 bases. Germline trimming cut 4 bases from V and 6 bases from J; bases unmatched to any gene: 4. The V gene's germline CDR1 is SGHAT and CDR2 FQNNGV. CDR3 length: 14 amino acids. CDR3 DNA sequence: TGTGCCAGCAGCTCGGGGACAGGGGGCTTCGAGCAGTACTTC. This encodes CASSSGTGGFEQYF. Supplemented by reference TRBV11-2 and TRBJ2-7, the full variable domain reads EAGVAQSPRYKIIEKRQSVAFWCNPISGHATLYWYQQILGQGPKLLIQFQNNGVVDDSQLPKDRFSAERLKGVDSTLKIQPAKLEDSAVYLCASSSGTGGFEQYFGPGTRLTVT.

CDR3 bases: TGCGCCAGCAGCCAAGAGAGGGGGACCTACGAGCAGTACTTC. It is translated as CASSQERGTYEQYF. The chain combines TRBV4-1 with TRBJ2-7, with D possibly matching TRBD1 (6 bases). Trimming took off 0 bases at V and 2 bases at J, with 8 bases between the two ends. The CDR3 is 14 residues long. Germline values: CDR1 MGHRA, CDR2 YSYEKL.

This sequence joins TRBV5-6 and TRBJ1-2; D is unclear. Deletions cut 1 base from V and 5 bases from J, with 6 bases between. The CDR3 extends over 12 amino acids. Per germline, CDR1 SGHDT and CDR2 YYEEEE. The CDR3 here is CASSLRGYGYTF. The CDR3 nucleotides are TGTGCCAGCAGCTTGAGAGGGTATGGCTACACCTTC.

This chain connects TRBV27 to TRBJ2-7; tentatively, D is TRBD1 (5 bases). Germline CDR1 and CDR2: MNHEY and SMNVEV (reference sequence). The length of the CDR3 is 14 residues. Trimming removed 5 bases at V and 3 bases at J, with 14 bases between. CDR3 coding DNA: TGTGCCAGCAGTCCAACGGACACCAACTACGAGCAGTACTTC. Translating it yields CASSPTDTNYEQYF.

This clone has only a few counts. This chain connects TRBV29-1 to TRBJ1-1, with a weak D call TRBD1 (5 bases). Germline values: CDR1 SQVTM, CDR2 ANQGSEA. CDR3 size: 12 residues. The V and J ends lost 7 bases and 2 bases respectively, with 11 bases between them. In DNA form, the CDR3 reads TGCAGCGCCTCCCAGGGTAACACTGAAGCTTTCTTT. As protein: CSASQGNTEAFF.

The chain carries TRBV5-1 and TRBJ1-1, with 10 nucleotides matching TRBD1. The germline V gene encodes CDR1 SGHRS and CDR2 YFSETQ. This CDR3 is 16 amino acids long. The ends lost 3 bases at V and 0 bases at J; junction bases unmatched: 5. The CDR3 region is CASSWDRGSMNTEAFF. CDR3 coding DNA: TGCGCCAGCAGCTGGGACAGGGGTTCTATGAACACTGAAGCTTTCTTT.

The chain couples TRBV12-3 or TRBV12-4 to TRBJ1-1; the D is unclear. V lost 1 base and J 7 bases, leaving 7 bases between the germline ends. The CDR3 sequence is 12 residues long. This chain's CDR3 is CASSLGLGEAFF. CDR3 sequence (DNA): TGTGCCAGCAGTTTAGGGCTAGGTGAAGCTTTCTTT.

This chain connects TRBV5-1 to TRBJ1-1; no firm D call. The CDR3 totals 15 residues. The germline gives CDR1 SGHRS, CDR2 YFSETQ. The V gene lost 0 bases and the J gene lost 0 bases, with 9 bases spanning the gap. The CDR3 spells CASSLASGMNTEAFF. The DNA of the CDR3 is TGCGCCAGCAGCTTGGCATCAGGAATGAACACTGAAGCTTTCTTT.

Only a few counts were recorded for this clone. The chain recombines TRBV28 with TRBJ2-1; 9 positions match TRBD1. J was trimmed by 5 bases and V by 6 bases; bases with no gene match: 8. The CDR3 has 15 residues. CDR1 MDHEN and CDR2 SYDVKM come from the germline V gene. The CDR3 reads CASSPRTGEHNEQFF. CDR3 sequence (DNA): TGTGCCAGCAGCCCCCGGACAGGGGAACACAATGAGCAGTTCTTC.

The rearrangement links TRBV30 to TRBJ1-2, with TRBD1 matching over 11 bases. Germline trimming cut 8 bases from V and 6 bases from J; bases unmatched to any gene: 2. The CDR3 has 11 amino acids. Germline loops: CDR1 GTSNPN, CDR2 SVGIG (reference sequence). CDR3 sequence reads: CARDRGNGYTF. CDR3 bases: TGTGCCCGGGACAGGGGGAATGGCTACACCTTC.

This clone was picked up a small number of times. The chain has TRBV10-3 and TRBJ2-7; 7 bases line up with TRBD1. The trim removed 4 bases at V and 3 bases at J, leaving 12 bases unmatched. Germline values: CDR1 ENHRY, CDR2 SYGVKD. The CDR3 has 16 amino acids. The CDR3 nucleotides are TGTGCCATCAGTGGATATGGACAGGATGAAATCTACGAGCAGTACTTC. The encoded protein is CAISGYGQDEIYEQYF.

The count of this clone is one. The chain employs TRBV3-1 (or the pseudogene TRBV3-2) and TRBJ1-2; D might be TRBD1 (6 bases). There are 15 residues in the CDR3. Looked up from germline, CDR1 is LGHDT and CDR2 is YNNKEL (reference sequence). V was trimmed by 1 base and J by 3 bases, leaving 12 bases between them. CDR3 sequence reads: CASSQVGGGDYGYTF. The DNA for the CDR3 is TGTGCCAGCAGCCAAGTGGGAGGGGGAGACTATGGCTACACCTTC.

CDR3 region: CASSFNRGSYEQYF. The DNA of the CDR3 is TGTGCCAGCAGTTTTAACAGGGGCTCCTACGAGCAGTACTTC. The chain is built from TRBV27 and TRBJ2-7, with 7 bases matching TRBD1. Germline loops: CDR1 MNHEY, CDR2 SMNVEV (reference sequence). V lost 3 bases and J lost 0; bases outside the gene matches: 2. The CDR3 contains 14 residues.

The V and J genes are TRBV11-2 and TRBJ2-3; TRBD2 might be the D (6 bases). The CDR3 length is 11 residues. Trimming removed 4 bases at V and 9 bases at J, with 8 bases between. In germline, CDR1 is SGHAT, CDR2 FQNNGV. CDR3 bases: TGTGCCAGCAGCTCAGGAGGGACGCAGTATTTT. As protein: CASSSGGTQYF.

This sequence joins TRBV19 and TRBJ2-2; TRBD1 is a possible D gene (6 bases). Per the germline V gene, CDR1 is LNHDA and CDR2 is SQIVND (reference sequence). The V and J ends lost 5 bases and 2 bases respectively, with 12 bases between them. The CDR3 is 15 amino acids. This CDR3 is CASSLGHSNTGELFF. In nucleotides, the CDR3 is TGTGCCAGTAGTTTGGGACACTCCAACACCGGGGAGCTGTTTTTT.

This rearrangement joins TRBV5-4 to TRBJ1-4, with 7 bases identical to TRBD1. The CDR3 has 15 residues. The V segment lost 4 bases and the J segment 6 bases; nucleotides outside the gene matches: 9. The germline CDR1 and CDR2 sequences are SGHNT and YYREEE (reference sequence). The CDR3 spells CASSHGGGLDEKLFF. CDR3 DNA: TGTGCCAGCAGCCACGGAGGGGGCCTGGATGAAAAACTGTTTTTT.

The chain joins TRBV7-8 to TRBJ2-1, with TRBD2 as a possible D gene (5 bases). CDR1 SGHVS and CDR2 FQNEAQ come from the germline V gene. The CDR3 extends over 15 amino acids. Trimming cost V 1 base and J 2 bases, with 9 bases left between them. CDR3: CASSLDGEPYNEQFF. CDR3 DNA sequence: TGTGCCAGCAGCTTAGACGGGGAGCCCTACAATGAGCAGTTCTTC.

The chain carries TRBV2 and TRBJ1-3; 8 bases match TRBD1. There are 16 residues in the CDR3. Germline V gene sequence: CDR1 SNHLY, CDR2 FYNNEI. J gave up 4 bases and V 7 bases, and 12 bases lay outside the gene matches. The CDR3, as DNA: TGTGCCAGCAACCGGGACAGGAGCCCCCCCGGAAACACCATATATTTT. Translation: CASNRDRSPPGNTIYF.

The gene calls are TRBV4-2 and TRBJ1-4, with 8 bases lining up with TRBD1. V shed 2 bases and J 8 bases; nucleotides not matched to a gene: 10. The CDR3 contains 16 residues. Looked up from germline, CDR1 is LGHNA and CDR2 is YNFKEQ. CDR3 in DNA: TGTGCCAGCAGCCAACCAAAGAGGACAGGGATGGAAAAACTGTTTTTT. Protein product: CASSQPKRTGMEKLFF.